The 17 T cell receptor beta chains below come from one sample, sequenced in a study of cytotoxic CD8 clonotypes in ibrutinib-treated CLL. Sequenced by immunoSEQ multiplex PCR; TCRdb stores in-frame clones only, minus some. The table lists approximately 340,000 clones, under 70% of them singletons. The sample was PBMCs, taken after 36 months of ibrutinib treatment. These receptors came from a human donor with chronic lymphocytic leukemia.

The chain links TRBV11-2 to TRBJ2-3, with TRBD2 matching 7 bases. J gave up 4 bases and V 1 base, and 2 bases lay outside the gene matches. Germline loops: CDR1 SGHAT, CDR2 FQNNGV. This CDR3 contains 14 residues. CDR3 bases: TGTGCCAGCAGCTTAGGGCTAGCGGCAGATACGCAGTATTTT. Translating it yields CASSLGLAADTQYF.

This rearrangement joins TRBV7-3 to TRBJ2-3, with a weak D call TRBD2 (5 bases). This CDR3 region has 13 residues. The V gene's germline CDR1 is SGHTA and CDR2 FQGTGA. V lost 4 bases to trimming and J lost 4 bases, with 9 bases between them. CDR3 protein: CASSSDFADTQYF. The CDR3 DNA is TGTGCCAGCAGCTCGGACTTTGCAGATACGCAGTATTTT. Complete variable domain (other parts from reference TRBV7-3 and TRBJ2-3): GAGVSQTPSNKVTEKGKYVELRCDPISGHTALYWYRQSLGQGPEFLIYFQGTGAADDSGLPNDRFFAVRPEGSVSTLKIQRTERGDSAVYLCASSSDFADTQYFGPGTRLTVL.

The chain recombines TRBV5-8 with TRBJ2-5; D not resolved. This CDR3 spans 13 amino acids. The V end was cut by 0 bases, the J end by 2 bases, with 5 bases between. Germline loops: CDR1 SGHTS, CDR2 YDEGEE. This CDR3 is CASSLGWQETQYF. As DNA, the CDR3 is TGTGCCAGCAGCTTGGGGTGGCAAGAGACCCAGTACTTC.

This chain links TRBV19 with TRBJ1-1; a possible D gene is TRBD1 (5 bases). Trimming took 1 base from V and 4 from J, leaving 16 bases between them. The germline gives CDR1 LNHDA, CDR2 SQIVND (reference sequence). The CDR3 contains 16 residues. The CDR3 here is CASSIVIGPGGTEAFF. In nucleotides, the CDR3 is TGTGCCAGTAGTATAGTCATTGGGCCGGGGGGCACTGAAGCTTTCTTT.

V is TRBV4-2 and J is TRBJ2-3; a weak D match, TRBD1 (5 bases). This CDR3 spans 16 amino acids. Germline V gives CDR1 LGHNA, CDR2 YNFKEQ. V shed 4 bases and J shed 2 bases, with 16 bases lying between them. In DNA, the CDR3 is TGTGCCAGCAGCCCGGCGCAGGGTAGGCTCACAGATACGCAGTATTTT. Translation: CASSPAQGRLTDTQYF.

The rearrangement joins TRBV28 to TRBJ1-2; D not resolved. This CDR3 comprises 12 residues. The ends were cut back, 5 bases at V and 9 bases at J, with 13 bases in the middle. The germline V gene encodes CDR1 MDHEN and CDR2 SYDVKM. DNA for the CDR3: TGTGCCAGCAGTCGAGGGCCCGTTCGCTACACCTTC. Its protein is CASSRGPVRYTF.

This clone was seen only a few times. This rearrangement joins TRBV28 to TRBJ1-2; 8 bases map to TRBD1. CDR3 length: 13 residues. Germline lookup yields CDR1 MDHEN and CDR2 SYDVKM. With V trimmed by 5 bases and J by 10 bases, 9 bases remained unmatched. The chain's CDR3 is CASSNVQGAVYTF. CDR3 bases: TGTGCCAGCAGTAACGTCCAGGGGGCTGTCTACACCTTC.

This chain connects TRBV2 to TRBJ2-7; D is undetermined. Trimming pared 7 bases from V and 2 bases from J, leaving 9 bases between. CDR3 length: 12 amino acids. Germline CDR1 and CDR2: SNHLY and FYNNEI. The CDR3 sequence is CASTGTPYEQYF. CDR3 in DNA: TGTGCCAGCACTGGCACCCCCTACGAGCAGTACTTC.

This clone has just a few counts. The chain links TRBV28 to TRBJ1-2, with a tentative D call TRBD1 (5 bases). Germline V gives CDR1 MDHEN, CDR2 SYDVKM. The CDR3 is 16 residues long. V lost 2 bases to trimming and J lost 4 bases, with 17 bases between them. The CDR3 here is CASSLRSMGPLYGYTF. In DNA, the CDR3 is TGTGCCAGCAGTTTAAGATCGATGGGGCCCCTCTATGGCTACACCTTC.

The chain uses TRBV9 and TRBJ1-2; the D gene is possibly TRBD1 (5 bases). The CDR3 extends over 13 amino acids. Germline assignment: CDR1 SGDLS and CDR2 YYNGEE. Trimming took off 0 bases at V and 4 bases at J, with 7 bases between the two ends. The CDR3 sequence: CASSVAGFYGYTF. CDR3 sequence (DNA): TGTGCCAGCAGCGTAGCAGGGTTCTATGGCTACACCTTC.

The chain joins TRBV6-1 to TRBJ1-2; possible D gene TRBD1, 5 bases. The germline CDR1 and CDR2 sequences are MNHNS and SASEGT. Trimming stripped 2 bases from V and 5 bases from J, with 18 bases between. This CDR3 spans 16 amino acids. CDR3 protein: CASSEILRGRWYGYTF. The DNA of the CDR3 is TGTGCCAGCAGTGAAATTTTACGGGGCAGGTGGTATGGCTACACCTTC.

The chain is built from TRBV28 and TRBJ2-7, with TRBD2 matching 8 bases. The trim removed 7 bases at V and 3 bases at J, leaving 8 bases unmatched. The CDR3 runs 14 residues. Germline CDR1 reads MDHEN; CDR2 reads SYDVKM. CDR3 coding DNA: TGTGCCAGCAACGTACCGGGACTAGTCTACGAGCAGTACTTC. This translates into CASNVPGLVYEQYF.

CDR3 loop: CSFLAGGETQYF. The CDR3 region has the DNA TGCAGTTTTCTAGCGGGAGGAGAGACCCAGTACTTC. This chain joins TRBV29-1 and TRBJ2-5; 11 nucleotides agree with TRBD2. CDR3 length equals 12 residues. Germline V CDR1 and CDR2: SQVTM, ANQGSEA. Full variable domain (remainder filled in from reference TRBV29-1 and TRBJ2-5): SAVISQKPSRDICQRGTSLTIQCQVDSQVTMMFWYRQQPGQSLTLIATANQGSEATYESGFVIDKFPISRPNLTFSTLTVSNMSPEDSSIYLCSFLAGGETQYFGPGTRLLVL.

This clone was found a few times. This chain links TRBV6-5 with TRBJ1-2, with D perhaps matching TRBD1 (6 bases). Germline V gives CDR1 MNHEY, CDR2 SVGAGI. CDR3 length: 15 amino acids. V was cut by 5 bases and J by 2 bases, with 15 bases left in between. In nucleotides, the CDR3 is TGTGCCAGCAGTCTCGCCAGGGGACCAAACTATGGCTACACCTTC. It yields the protein CASSLARGPNYGYTF.

The V gene is TRBV4-1, the J gene TRBJ2-2; 9 bases agree with TRBD2. CDR1 is MGHRA, CDR2 YSYEKL, per germline. V gave up 2 bases and J gave up 6 bases; unmatched junction bases: 7. CDR3 length: 16 amino acids. The CDR3, as DNA: TGCGCCAGCAGCCAACAACCGGGACTAGCTTCCGGGGAGCTGTTTTTT. This encodes CASSQQPGLASGELFF.

This chain joins TRBV14 and TRBJ2-3; D gene uncertain. The CDR3 extends over 14 amino acids. Germline V gives CDR1 SGHDN, CDR2 FVKESK. V was pared by 4 bases and J by 2 bases, with 10 bases between. Written as DNA, the CDR3 is TGTGCCAGCAGCCCCGAACTGCCCACAGATACGCAGTATTTT. It specifies CASSPELPTDTQYF.

This clone appeared a few times. This chain uses TRBV7-9 with TRBJ1-2, with D maybe TRBD1 (6 bases). Trimming pared 4 bases from V and 4 bases from J, leaving 13 bases between. The CDR3 covers 14 residues. Germline lookup yields CDR1 SEHNR and CDR2 FQNEAQ (reference sequence). CDR3 residues: CASSSGQRSYGYTF. The CDR3 nucleotides are TGTGCCAGCAGCTCGGGACAAAGGAGCTATGGCTACACCTTC.